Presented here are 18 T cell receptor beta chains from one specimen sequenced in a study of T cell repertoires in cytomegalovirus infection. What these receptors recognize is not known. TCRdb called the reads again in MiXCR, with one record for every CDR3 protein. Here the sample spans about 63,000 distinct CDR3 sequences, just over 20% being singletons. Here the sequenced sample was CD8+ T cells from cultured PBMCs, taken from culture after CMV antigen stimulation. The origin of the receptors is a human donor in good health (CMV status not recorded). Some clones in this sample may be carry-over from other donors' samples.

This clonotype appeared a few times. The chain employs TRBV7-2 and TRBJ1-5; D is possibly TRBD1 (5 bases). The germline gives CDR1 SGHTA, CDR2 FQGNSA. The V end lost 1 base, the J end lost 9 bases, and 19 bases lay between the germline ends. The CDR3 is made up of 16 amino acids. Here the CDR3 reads CASSLESGTGRWPQHF. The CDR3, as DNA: TGTGCCAGCAGCTTAGAATCGGGGACCGGGCGATGGCCCCAGCATTTT.

The CDR3: CASSQEVREETQYF. In DNA form, the CDR3 reads TGTGCCAGCAGCCAAGAGGTGCGGGAAGAGACCCAGTACTTC. The chain couples TRBV14 to TRBJ2-5, with D possibly matching TRBD2 (5 bases). Per germline, CDR1 SGHDN and CDR2 FVKESK. Trimming took off 0 bases at V and 3 bases at J, with 8 bases between the two ends. The CDR3 covers 14 residues.

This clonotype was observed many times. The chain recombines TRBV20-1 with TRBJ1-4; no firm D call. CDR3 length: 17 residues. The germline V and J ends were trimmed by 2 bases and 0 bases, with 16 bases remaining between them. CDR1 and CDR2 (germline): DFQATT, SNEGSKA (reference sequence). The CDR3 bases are TGCAGTGCTAGAACGTCGTGGCAGGTTTCAACTAATGAAAAACTGTTTTTT. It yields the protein CSARTSWQVSTNEKLFF.

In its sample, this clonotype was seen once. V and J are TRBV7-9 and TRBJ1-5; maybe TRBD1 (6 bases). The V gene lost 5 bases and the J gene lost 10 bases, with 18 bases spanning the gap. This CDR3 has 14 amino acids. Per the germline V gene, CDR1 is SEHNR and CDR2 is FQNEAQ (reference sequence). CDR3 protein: CASSLNRDPRPQHF. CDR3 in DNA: TGTGCCAGCAGCCTTAACAGGGACCCAAGACCCCAGCATTTT. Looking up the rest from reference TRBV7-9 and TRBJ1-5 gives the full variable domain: DTGVSQNPRHKITKRGQNVTFRCDPISEHNRLYWYRQTLGQGPEFLTYFQNEAQLEKSRLLSDRFSAERPKGSFSTLEIQRTEQGDSAMYLCASSLNRDPRPQHFGDGTRLSIL.

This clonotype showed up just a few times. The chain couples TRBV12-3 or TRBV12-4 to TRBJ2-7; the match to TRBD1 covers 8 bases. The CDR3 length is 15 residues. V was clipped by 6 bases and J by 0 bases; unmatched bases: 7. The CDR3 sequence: CASSSTGASSYEQYF. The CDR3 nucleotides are TGTGCCAGCAGCTCGACAGGGGCCAGCTCCTACGAGCAGTACTTC.

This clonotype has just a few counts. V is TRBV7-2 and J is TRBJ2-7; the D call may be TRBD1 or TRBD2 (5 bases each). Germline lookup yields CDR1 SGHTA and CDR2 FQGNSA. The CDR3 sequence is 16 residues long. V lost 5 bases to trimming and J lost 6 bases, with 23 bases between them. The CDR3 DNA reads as TGTGCCAGCAGCCCCGGTCGGGGCCAGTGGACGATCGAGCAGTACTTC. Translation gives CASSPGRGQWTIEQYF.

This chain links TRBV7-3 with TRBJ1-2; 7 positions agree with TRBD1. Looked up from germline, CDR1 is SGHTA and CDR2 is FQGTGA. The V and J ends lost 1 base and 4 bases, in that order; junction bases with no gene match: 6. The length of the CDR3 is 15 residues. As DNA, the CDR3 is TGTGCCAGCAGCTTAAAGGGGGGACAGTCCTATGGCTACACCTTC. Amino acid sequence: CASSLKGGQSYGYTF.

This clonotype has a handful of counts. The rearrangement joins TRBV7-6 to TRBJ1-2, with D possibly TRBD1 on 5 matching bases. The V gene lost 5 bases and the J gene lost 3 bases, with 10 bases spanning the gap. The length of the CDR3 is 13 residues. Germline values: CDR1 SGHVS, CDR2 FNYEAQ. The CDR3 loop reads CASSPGPDYGYTF. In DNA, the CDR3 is TGTGCCAGCAGCCCGGGACCGGACTATGGCTACACCTTC.

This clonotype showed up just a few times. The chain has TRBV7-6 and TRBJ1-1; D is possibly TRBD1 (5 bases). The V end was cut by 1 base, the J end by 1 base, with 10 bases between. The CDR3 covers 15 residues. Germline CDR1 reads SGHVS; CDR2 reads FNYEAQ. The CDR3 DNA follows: TGTGCCAGCAGCTTAGTGGAAGGGGCGAACACTGAAGCTTTCTTT. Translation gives CASSLVEGANTEAFF. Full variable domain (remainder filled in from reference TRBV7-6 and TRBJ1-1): GAGVSQSPRYKVTKRGQDVALRCDPISGHVSLYWYRQALGQGPEFLTYFNYEAQQDKSGLPNDRFSAERPEGSISTLTIQRTEQRDSAMYRCASSLVEGANTEAFFGQGTRLTVV.

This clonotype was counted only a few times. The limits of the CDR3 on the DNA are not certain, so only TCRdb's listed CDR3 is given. The CDR3 region is CASSYFGEGARETQYF. This sequence joins TRBV6-2 or TRBV6-3 and TRBJ2-5; TRBD1, the table's D call, was not compared with the DNA. With termini counted, the CDR3 has 16 amino acids. The germline V gene has CDR1 MNHEY and CDR2 SVGEGT.

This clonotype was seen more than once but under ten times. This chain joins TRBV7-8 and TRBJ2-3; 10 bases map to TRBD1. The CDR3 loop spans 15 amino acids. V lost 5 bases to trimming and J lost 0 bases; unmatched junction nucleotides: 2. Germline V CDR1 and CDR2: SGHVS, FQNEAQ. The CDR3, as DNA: TGTGCCAGCAGCGGGGGACAGGGGAGCACAGATACGCAGTATTTT. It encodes CASSGGQGSTDTQYF.

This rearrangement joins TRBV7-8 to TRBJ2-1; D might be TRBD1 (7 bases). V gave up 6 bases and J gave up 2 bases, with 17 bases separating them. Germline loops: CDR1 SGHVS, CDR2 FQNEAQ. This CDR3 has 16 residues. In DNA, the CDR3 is TGTGCCAGCAGACATGCAGGGGGGAGCGCCTACAATGAGCAGTTCTTC. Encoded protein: CASRHAGGSAYNEQFF. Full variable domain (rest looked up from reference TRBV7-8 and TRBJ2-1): GAGVSQSPRYKVAKRGQDVALRCDPISGHVSLFWYQQALGQGPEFLTYFQNEAQLDKSGLPSDRFFAERPEGSVSTLKIQRTQQEDSAVYLCASRHAGGSAYNEQFFGPGTRLTVL.

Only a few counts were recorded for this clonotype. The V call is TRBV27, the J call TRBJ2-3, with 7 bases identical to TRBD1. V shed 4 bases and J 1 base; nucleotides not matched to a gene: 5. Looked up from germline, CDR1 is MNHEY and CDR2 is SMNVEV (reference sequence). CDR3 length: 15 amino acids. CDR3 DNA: TGTGCCAGCAGTTACAGGGGAGTCCGCACAGATACGCAGTATTTT. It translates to CASSYRGVRTDTQYF.

This CDR3 is CASSVPGTGYNEQFF. The CDR3 DNA follows: TGCGCCAGCAGCGTTCCCGGGACAGGCTACAATGAGCAGTTCTTC. The chain is built from TRBV4-3 and TRBJ2-1; 8 positions match TRBD1. The CDR3 is 15 amino acids. Germline CDR1 LGHNA, CDR2 YSLEER. The junction had 6 bases not matched to a gene; V was cut back by 5 bases and J by 3 bases.

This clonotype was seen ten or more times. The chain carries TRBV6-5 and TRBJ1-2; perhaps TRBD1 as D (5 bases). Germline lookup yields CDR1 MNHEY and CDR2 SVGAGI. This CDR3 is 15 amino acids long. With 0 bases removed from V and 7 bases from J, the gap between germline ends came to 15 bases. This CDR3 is CASSYSVQDRSGYTF. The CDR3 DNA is TGTGCCAGCAGTTACTCTGTACAGGATCGTAGTGGCTACACCTTC.

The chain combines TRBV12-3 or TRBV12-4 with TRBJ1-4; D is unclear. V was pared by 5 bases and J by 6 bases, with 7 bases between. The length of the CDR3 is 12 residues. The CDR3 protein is CASSPFHEKLFF. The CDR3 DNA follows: TGTGCCAGCAGTCCGTTTCATGAAAAACTGTTTTTT.

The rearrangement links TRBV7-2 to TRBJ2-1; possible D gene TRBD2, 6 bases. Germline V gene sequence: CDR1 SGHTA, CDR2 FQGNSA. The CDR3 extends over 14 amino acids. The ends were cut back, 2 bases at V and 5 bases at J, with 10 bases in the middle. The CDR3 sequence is CASSLNGGNNEQFF. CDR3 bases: TGTGCCAGCAGCTTAAATGGAGGGAACAATGAGCAGTTCTTC.

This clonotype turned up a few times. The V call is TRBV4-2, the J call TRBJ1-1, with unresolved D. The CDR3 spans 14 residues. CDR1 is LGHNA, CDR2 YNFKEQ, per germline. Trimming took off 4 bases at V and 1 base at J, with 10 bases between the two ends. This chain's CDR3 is CASSPGNENTEAFF. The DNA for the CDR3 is TGTGCCAGCAGCCCCGGAAACGAGAACACTGAAGCTTTCTTT.